These T cell receptor beta chains were read from a single sample in a study of cytomegalovirus exposure and HLA in healthy donors. This table comes from immunoSEQ multiplex PCR, and its TCRdb copy is limited to in-frame clones, with some not included. The table lists roughly 180,000 clones, 65% to 80% of them singletons, with 2% to 2.5% in the top ten. The sequenced material came from PBMCs. The receptors come from a woman in her twenties or thirties in good health and CMV-seropositive. Both conserved end residues are trimmed from each CDR3.

TRBV5-1,TRBJ2-5,ASSLGQDQETQY
TRBV6-5,TRBJ2-7,ASSYSLGGTTYEQY
TRBV29-1,TRBJ1-1,SVRDRQNTEAF
TRBV7-9,TRBJ1-3,ASSLSGGLSGNTIY
TRBV11-2,TRBJ1-4,ASSKDRVAEKLF
TRBV6-5,TRBJ1-2,ASSPTGAGYT
TRBV7-9,TRBJ2-4,ASSSSGQQNIQY
TRBV30,TRBJ1-5,AWSVRRAGNQPQH
TRBV15,TRBJ1-6,ATSRLGQGDSPLH
TRBV5-1,TRBJ1-2,ASRTATGSFAYGYT
TRBV6-4,TRBJ1-2,ASRAGQGGSYGYT
TRBV7-8,TRBJ2-2,ASSLALGGTGELF
TRBV29-1,TRBJ2-3,SVEEARGGGSTDTQY
TRBV7-2,TRBJ2-5,ASSLLYGGGDQETQY
TRBV4-1,TRBJ1-2,ASSQDGTGDGYGYT
TRBV5-6,TRBJ1-2,ASSLGRQYGYT
TRBV7-2,TRBJ2-5,ASSLVSDLGGTQY